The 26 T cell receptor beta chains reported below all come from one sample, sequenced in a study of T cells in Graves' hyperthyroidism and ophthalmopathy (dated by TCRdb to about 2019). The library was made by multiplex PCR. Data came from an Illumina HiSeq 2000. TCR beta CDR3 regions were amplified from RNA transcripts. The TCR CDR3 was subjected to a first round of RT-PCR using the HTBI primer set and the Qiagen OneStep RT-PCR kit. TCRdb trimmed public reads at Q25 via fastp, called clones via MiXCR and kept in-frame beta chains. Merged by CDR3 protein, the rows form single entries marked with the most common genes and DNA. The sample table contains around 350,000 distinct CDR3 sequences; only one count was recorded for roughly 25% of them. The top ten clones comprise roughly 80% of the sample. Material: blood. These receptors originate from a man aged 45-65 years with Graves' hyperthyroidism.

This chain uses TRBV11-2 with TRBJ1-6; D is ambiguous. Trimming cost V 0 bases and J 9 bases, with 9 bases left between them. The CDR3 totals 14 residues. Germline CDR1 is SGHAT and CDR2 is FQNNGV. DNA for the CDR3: TGTGCCAGCAGCTTAGATAGTGTGCGTTCACCCCTCCACTTT. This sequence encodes CASSLDSVRSPLHF.

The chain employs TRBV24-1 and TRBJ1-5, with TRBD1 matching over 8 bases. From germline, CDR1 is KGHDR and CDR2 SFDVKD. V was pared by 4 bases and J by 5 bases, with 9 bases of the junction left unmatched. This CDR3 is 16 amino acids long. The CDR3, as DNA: TGTGCCACCAGTGACCCCGGACAGGGAGCCTATCAGCCCCAGCATTTT. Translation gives CATSDPGQGAYQPQHF.

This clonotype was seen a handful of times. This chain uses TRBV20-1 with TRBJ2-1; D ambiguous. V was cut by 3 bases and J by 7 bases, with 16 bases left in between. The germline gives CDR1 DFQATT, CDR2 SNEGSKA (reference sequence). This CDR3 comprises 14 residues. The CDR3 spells CSASGPSRSNEQFF. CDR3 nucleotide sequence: TGCAGTGCTAGCGGGCCTTCTCGCTCAAATGAGCAGTTCTTC.

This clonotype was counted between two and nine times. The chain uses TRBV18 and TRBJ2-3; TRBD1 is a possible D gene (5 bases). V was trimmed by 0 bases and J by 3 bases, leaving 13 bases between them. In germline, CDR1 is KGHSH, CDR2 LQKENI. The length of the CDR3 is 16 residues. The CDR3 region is CASSPPSAGRTDTQYF. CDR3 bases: TGTGCCAGCTCACCACCTTCGGCAGGGCGGACAGATACGCAGTATTTT.

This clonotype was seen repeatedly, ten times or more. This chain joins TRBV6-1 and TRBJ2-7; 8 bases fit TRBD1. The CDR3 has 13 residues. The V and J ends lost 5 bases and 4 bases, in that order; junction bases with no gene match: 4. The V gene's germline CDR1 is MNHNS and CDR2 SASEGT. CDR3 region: CASSLDRGYEQYF. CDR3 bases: TGTGCCAGCAGTCTAGACAGGGGTTACGAGCAGTACTTC.

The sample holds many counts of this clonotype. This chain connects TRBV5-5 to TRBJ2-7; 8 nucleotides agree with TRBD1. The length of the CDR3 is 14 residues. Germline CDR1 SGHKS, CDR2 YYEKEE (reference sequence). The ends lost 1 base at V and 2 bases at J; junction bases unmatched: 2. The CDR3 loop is CASSLTGGTYEQYF. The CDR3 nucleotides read TGTGCCAGCAGCTTGACAGGGGGAACCTACGAGCAGTACTTC.

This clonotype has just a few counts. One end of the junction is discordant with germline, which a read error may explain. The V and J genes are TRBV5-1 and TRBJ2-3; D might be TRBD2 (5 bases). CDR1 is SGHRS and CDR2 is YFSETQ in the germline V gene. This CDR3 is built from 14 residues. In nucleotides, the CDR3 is TGTGCCAGCAGCTTGGAGGATTTCACAGATACGCAGTATTTT. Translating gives CASSLEDFTDTQYF. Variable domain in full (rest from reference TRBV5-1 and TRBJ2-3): KAGVTQTPRYLIKTRGQQVTLSCSPISGHRSVSWYQQTPGQGLQFLFEYFSETQRNKGNFPGRFSGRQFSNSRSEMNVSTLELGDSALYLCASSLEDFTDTQYFGPGTRLTVL.

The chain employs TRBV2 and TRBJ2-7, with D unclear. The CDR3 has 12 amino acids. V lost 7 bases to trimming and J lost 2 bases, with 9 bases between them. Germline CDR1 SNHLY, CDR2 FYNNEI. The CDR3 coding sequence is TGTGCCAGCACCGACTGGGCCTACGAGCAGTACTTC. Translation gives CASTDWAYEQYF.

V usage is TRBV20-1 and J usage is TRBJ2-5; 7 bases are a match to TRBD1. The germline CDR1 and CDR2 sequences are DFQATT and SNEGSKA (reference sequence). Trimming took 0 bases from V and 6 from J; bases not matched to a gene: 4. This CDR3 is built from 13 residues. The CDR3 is CSARDVQGQTQYF. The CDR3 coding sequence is TGCAGTGCTAGAGACGTACAGGGGCAGACCCAGTACTTC.

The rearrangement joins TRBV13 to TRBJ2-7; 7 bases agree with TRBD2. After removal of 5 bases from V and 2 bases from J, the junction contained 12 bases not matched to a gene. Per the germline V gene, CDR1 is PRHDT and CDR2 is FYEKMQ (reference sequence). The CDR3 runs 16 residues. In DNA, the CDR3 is TGTGCCAGCAGCCCAAACACTAGCGCCCCCACCTACGAGCAGTACTTC. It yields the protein CASSPNTSAPTYEQYF.

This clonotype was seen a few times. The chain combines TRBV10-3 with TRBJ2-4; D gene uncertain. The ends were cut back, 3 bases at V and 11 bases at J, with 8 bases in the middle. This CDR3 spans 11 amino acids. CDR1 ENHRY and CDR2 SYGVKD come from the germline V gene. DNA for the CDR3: TGTGCCATCAGTGACTCGCATGTTCAGTACTTC. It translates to CAISDSHVQYF.

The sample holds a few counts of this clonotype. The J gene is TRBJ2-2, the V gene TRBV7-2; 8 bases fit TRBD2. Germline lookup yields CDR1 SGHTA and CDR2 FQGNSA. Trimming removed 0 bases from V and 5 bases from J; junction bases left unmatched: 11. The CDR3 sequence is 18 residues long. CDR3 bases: TGTGCCAGCAGCTTAGCTGGGACTAGAGGGGGGCCGACCGGGGAGCTGTTTTTT. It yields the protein CASSLAGTRGGPTGELFF.

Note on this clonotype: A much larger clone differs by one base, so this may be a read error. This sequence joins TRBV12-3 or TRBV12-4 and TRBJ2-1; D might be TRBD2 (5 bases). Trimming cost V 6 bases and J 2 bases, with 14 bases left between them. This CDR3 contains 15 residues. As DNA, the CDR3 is TGTGCCAGCAGCCCCTGGAGGAGCACCTACAATGAGCAGTTCTTC. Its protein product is CASSPWRSTYNEQFF.

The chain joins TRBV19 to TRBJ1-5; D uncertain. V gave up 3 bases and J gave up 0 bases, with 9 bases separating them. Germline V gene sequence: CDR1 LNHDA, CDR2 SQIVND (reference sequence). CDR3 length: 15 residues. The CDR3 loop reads CASSIGSHSNQPQHF. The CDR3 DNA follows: TGTGCCAGTAGTATCGGCAGTCATAGCAATCAGCCCCAGCATTTT.

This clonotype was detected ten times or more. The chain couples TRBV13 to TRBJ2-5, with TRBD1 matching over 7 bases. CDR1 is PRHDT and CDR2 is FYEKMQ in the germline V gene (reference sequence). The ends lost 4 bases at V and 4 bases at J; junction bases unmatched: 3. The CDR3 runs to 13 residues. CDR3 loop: CASSSAGGETQYF. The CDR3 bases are TGTGCCAGCAGCTCTGCAGGGGGAGAGACCCAGTACTTC.

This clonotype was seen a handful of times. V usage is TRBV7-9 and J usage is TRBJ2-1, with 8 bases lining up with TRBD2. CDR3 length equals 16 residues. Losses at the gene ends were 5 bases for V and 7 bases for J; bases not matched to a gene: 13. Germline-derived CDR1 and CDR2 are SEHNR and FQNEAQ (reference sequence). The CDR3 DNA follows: TGTGCCAGCAGCCTAATAGCGGGAATGAGGCGGAATGAGCAGTTCTTC. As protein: CASSLIAGMRRNEQFF. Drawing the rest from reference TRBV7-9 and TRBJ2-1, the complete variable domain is DTGVSQNPRHKITKRGQNVTFRCDPISEHNRLYWYRQTLGQGPEFLTYFQNEAQLEKSRLLSDRFSAERPKGSFSTLEIQRTEQGDSAMYLCASSLIAGMRRNEQFFGPGTRLTVL.

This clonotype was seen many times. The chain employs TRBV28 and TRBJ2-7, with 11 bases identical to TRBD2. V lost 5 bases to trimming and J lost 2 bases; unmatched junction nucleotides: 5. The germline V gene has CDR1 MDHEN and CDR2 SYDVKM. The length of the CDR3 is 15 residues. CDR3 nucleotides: TGTGCCAGCAGTCCCATGGGACTAGCGGCCTACGAGCAGTACTTC. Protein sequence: CASSPMGLAAYEQYF.

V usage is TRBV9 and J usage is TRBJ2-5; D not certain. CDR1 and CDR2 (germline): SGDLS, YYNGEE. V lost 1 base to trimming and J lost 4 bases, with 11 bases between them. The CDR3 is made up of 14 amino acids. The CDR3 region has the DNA TGTGCCAGCAGCGTATTAGCAGCCGGAGAGACCCAGTACTTC. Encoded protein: CASSVLAAGETQYF.

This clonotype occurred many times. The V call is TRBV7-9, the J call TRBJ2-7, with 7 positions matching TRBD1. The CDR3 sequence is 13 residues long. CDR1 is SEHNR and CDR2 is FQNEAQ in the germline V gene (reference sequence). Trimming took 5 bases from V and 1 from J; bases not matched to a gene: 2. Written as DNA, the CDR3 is TGTGCCAGCAGCGTGACAGGGTCCTACGAGCAGTACTTC. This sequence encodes CASSVTGSYEQYF.

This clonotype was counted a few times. CDR3 DNA sequence: TGCAGCGTTGCGACAGGGACCTACGAGCAGTACTTC. Translating it yields CSVATGTYEQYF. The rearrangement uses TRBV29-1 and TRBJ2-7, with 7 bases identical to TRBD1. This CDR3 is 12 amino acids long. Trimming cost V 4 bases and J 2 bases; bases outside gene matches: 2. In germline, CDR1 is SQVTM, CDR2 ANQGSEA.

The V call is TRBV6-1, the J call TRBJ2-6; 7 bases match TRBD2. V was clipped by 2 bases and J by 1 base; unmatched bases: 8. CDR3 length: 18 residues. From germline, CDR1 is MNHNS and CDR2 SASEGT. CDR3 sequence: CASSEWGGRESGANVLTF. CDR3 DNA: TGTGCCAGCAGTGAATGGGGAGGGAGGGAGTCTGGGGCCAACGTCCTGACTTTC.

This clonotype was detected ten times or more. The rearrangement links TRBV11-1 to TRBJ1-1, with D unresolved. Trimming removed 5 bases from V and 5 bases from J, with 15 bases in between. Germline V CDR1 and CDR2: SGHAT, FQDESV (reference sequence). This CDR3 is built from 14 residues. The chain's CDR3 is CASSRGRSGTEAFF. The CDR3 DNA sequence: TGTGCCAGCAGCCGAGGGAGATCGGGTACTGAAGCTTTCTTT. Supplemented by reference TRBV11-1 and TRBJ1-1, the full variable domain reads EAEVAQSPRYKITEKSQAVAFWCDPISGHATLYWYRQILGQGPELLVQFQDESVVDDSQLPKDRFSAERLKGVDSTLKIQPAELGDSAMYLCASSRGRSGTEAFFGQGTRLTVV.

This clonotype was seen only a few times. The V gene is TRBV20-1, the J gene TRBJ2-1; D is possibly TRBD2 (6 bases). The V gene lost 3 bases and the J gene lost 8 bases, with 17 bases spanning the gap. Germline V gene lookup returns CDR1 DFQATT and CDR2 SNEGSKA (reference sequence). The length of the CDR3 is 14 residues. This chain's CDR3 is CSASVGGVGDEQFF. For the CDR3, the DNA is TGCAGTGCTAGTGTGGGCGGGGTTGGCGATGAGCAGTTCTTC.

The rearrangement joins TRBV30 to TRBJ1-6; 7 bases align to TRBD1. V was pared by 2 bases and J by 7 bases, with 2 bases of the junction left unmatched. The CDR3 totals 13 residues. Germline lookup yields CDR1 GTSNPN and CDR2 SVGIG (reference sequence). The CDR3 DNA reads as TGTGCCTGGAGTAAGACAGGGAATTCACCCCTCCACTTT. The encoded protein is CAWSKTGNSPLHF.

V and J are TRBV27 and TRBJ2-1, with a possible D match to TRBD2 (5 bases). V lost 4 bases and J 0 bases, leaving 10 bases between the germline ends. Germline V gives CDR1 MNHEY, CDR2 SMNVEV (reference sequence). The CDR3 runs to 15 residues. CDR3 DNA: TGTGCCAGCAGTTCGGACTTAAGCTCCTACAATGAGCAGTTCTTC. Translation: CASSSDLSSYNEQFF.

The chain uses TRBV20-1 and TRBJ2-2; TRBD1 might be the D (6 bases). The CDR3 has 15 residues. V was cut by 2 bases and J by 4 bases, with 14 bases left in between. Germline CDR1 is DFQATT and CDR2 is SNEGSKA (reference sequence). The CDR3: CSARPRGASTGELFF. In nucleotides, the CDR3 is TGCAGTGCTAGACCCAGGGGTGCGAGCACCGGGGAGCTGTTTTTT.